The next 11 T cell receptor beta chains were all read from a single sample in a study of shared clonotypes between healthy human individuals. Data came from immunoSEQ multiplex PCR; TCRdb stores just in-frame clones and leaves some out. Of about 560,000 clones in the sample, about 80% were seen once. The sequencing sample was made of PBMCs. The receptors shown here come from a woman in her 40s in good health. Some clones in this sample may be carry-over from other donors' samples.

The CDR3 DNA reads TGTGCCAGTAGTTGGGACCGCGAGAACACTGAAGCTTTCTTT. As protein: CASSWDRENTEAFF. This sequence joins TRBV19 and TRBJ1-1; the D gene is possibly TRBD1 (5 bases). The CDR3 consists of 14 residues. Germline CDR1 and CDR2: LNHDA and SQIVND (reference sequence). Trimming stripped 5 bases from V and 1 base from J, with 11 bases between. Full variable domain (missing parts from reference TRBV19 and TRBJ1-1): DGGITQSPKYLFRKEGQNVTLSCEQNLNHDAMYWYRQDPGQGLRLIYYSQIVNDFQKGDIAEGYSVSREKKESFPLTVTSAQKNPTAFYLCASSWDRENTEAFFGQGTRLTVV.

V gene TRBV6-1 combines with J gene TRBJ2-7; 7 bases agree with TRBD1. The V and J ends lost 7 bases and 3 bases, in that order; junction bases with no gene match: 6. Per the germline V gene, CDR1 is MNHNS and CDR2 is SASEGT. The CDR3 sequence is 13 residues long. Here the CDR3 DNA reads TGTGCCAGCAACCGGGACAGAGACTACGAGCAGTACTTC. It translates to CASNRDRDYEQYF.

With respect to this clone: With only one base between it and a far larger clone, this is likely a read error. The chain uses TRBV25-1 and TRBJ2-3, with 13 nucleotides matching TRBD2. The CDR3 runs to 18 residues. Looked up from germline, CDR1 is MGHDK and CDR2 is SYGVNS. The CDR3 loop reads CANSVLAGGIFGTDTQYF. The DNA for the CDR3 is TGTGCCAACAGTGTACTAGCGGGAGGGATCTTCGGCACAGATACGCAGTATTTT.

The chain employs TRBV5-5 and TRBJ2-4, with TRBD1 matching 8 bases. Looked up from germline, CDR1 is SGHKS and CDR2 is YYEKEE (reference sequence). The CDR3 covers 15 residues. Trimming cost V 4 bases and J 9 bases; bases outside gene matches: 12. CDR3 protein: CASSLQGAGLSIQYF. As DNA, the CDR3 is TGTGCCAGCAGCCTGCAGGGGGCAGGGTTAAGCATTCAGTACTTC. The variable domain in full, completed from reference TRBV5-5 and TRBJ2-4, reads DAGVTQSPTHLIKTRGQQVTLRCSPISGHKSVSWYQQVLGQGPQFIFQYYEKEERGRGNFPDRFSARQFPNYSSELNVNALLLGDSALYLCASSLQGAGLSIQYFGAGTRLSVL.

The chain couples TRBV19 to TRBJ2-7; 8 bases are shared with TRBD1. The CDR3 contains 14 residues. Trimming cost V 10 bases and J 3 bases; bases outside gene matches: 11. The germline gives CDR1 LNHDA, CDR2 SQIVND (reference sequence). The CDR3 DNA reads TGTGCCACAAAAACCGGGACAGGCGTCTACGAGCAGTACTTC. Translated: CATKTGTGVYEQYF.

J is TRBJ2-2 and V is TRBV6-5; D gene uncertain. The CDR3 totals 14 residues. V was cut by 6 bases and J by 5 bases, with 13 bases left in between. Germline values: CDR1 MNHEY, CDR2 SVGAGI. CDR3 DNA sequence: TGTGCCAGCAGGAAGGGTATCCGGACCGGGGAGCTGTTTTTT. Its protein is CASRKGIRTGELFF.

Only a few counts were recorded for this clone. The chain uses TRBV10-1 and TRBJ2-7; 9 bases match TRBD2. Germline CDR1 is WNHNN and CDR2 is SYGVQD (reference sequence). The ends lost 4 bases at V and 5 bases at J; junction bases unmatched: 9. The CDR3 is 15 amino acids. CDR3 sequence reads: CASSGSPGLAHEQYF. The CDR3 DNA is TGCGCCAGCAGTGGTTCACCGGGACTAGCCCACGAGCAGTACTTC.

This sequence joins TRBV6-1 and TRBJ2-5, with a tentative D call TRBD2 (5 bases). Trimming left V 10 bases short and J 9 bases short, with 21 bases between. This CDR3 contains 13 residues. Germline V gene data show CDR1 as MNHNS and CDR2 as SASEGT. CDR3 loop: CATGPGDASPQYF. The CDR3 bases are TGTGCCACCGGGCCCGGGGATGCGAGTCCCCAGTACTTC.

In this sample, this clone turned up many times. The rearrangement links TRBV4-1 to TRBJ2-2; TRBD2 matches 12 bases. The ends lost 2 bases at V and 2 bases at J; junction bases unmatched: 18. Germline CDR1 is MGHRA and CDR2 is YSYEKL. The CDR3 spans 22 residues. CDR3 sequence: CASSQRGKALAGGKINTGELFF. CDR3 DNA: TGCGCCAGCAGCCAAAGGGGGAAAGCCCTAGCGGGAGGGAAGATTAACACCGGGGAGCTGTTTTTT.

This clone turned up a few times. One end of the junction fails to match germline, which may point to a read error. The chain joins TRBV6-1 to TRBJ1-1; D not certain. The CDR3 contains 13 residues. Looked up from germline, CDR1 is MNHNS and CDR2 is SASEGT. The CDR3 nucleotides are TGTGCTAGCTCCCTTAACTTATTGACTGAAGCTTCCTTT. Translating gives CASSLNLLTEASF.

This chain's CDR3 is CASSSFSGNTGELFF. CDR3 nucleotides: TGTGCCAGCAGTTCGTTTAGCGGAAACACCGGGGAGCTGTTTTTT. The rearrangement uses TRBV28 and TRBJ2-2, with D maybe TRBD2 (6 bases). Germline V gene data show CDR1 as MDHEN and CDR2 as SYDVKM. The CDR3 runs 15 residues. V was shortened by 4 bases and J by 2 bases, with 11 bases between the two germline ends.